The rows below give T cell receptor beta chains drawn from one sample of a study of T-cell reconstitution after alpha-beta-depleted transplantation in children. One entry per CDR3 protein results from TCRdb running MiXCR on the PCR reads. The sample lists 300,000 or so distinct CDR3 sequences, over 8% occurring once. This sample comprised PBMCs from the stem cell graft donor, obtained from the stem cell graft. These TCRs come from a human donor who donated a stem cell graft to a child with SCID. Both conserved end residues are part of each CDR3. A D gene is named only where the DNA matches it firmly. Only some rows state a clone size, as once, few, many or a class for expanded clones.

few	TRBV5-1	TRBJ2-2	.	CASSRTSAGNTGELFF	TGCGCCAGCAGCCGGACGTCGGCAGGGAACACCGGGGAGCTGTTTTTT
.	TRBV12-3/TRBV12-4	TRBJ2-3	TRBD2	CASSFRNSGTSLNTQYF	TGTGCCAGCAGTTTTCGTAACTCCGGGACTAGCCTGAATACGCAGTATTTT
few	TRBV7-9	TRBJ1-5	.	CASSLDSGQGQPQHF	TGTGCCAGCAGCTTAGATTCGGGGCAGGGGCAGCCCCAGCATTTT
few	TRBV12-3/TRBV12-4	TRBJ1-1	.	CASSYLGANTEAFF	TGTGCCAGCAGTTATTTGGGGGCGAACACTGAAGCTTTCTTT
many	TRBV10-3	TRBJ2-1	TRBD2	CAISAIAGGTYNEQFF	TGTGCCATCAGTGCAATAGCGGGGGGGACTTACAATGAGCAGTTCTTC
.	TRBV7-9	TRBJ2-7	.	CASSLGQGWAYEQYF	TGTGCCAGCAGCTTAGGTCAGGGATGGGCCTACGAGCAGTACTTC
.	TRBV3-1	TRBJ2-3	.	CASSQGIRAADTQYF	TGTGCCAGCAGCCAAGGTATAAGGGCAGCAGATACGCAGTATTTT
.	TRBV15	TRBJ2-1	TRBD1	CATNGQDSYNEQFF	TGTGCCACAAACGGACAGGACTCCTACAATGAGCAGTTCTTC
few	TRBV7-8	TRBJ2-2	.	CASSFPGGLATGELFF	TGTGCCAGCAGCTTCCCAGGGGGGCTTGCCACCGGGGAGCTGTTTTTT
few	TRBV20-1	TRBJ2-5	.	CSARDALYSHRGETQYF	TGCAGTGCTAGAGACGCCCTTTACTCTCATAGGGGGGAGACCCAGTACTTC
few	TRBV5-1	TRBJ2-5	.	CASSPSRQAYQETQYF	TGCGCCAGCAGCCCCTCCCGACAGGCGTACCAAGAGACCCAGTACTTC
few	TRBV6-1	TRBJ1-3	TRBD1	CASSRTGARNTIYF	TGTGCCAGCAGTCGGACAGGGGCGAGAAACACCATATATTTT
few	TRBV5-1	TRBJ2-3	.	CASSFGTPLQDTQYF	TGCGCCAGCAGCTTCGGGACTCCGTTACAGGATACGCAGTATTTT
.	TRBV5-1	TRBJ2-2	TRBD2	CASSLAGGGNTGELFF	TGCGCCAGCAGCTTGGCTGGCGGGGGAAACACCGGGGAGCTGTTTTTT
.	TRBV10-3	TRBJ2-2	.	CAISEPYDTGELFF	TGTGCCATCAGTGAACCATACGACACCGGGGAGCTGTTTTTT
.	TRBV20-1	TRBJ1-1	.	CSGTALRTEDMNTEAFF	TGCAGTGGCACCGCTCTCCGGACAGAAGATATGAACACTGAAGCTTTCTTT
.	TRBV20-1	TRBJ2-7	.	CSATYAGTYEQYF	TGCAGTGCTACCTATGCAGGGACCTACGAGCAGTACTTC